The 8 T cell receptor beta chains listed next were all sequenced from one sample in a study of blood T cells in healthy people across ages. A second PCR of roughly 7 to 11 cycles used a sample-barcoded 5' primer and a J-beta primer mix. Using its own MiXCR run on the 5' RACE reads, TCRdb lists one record per CDR3 protein. The sample carries around 990,000 distinct CDR3 sequences, around two fifths recorded once. Sequencing was carried out using blood. Every receptor here comes from a man aged 18 to 30 in good health.

This clonotype was detected a few times. A read error may be the cause here, since a much bigger clone is one base away. The rearrangement uses TRBV12-3 or TRBV12-4 and TRBJ1-6; D ambiguous. This CDR3 is built from 12 residues. This CDR3 reads CASTSQSSPPHF. The CDR3 nucleotides are TGTGCCAGCACCTCGCAATCCTCACCCCCCCACTTT.

This chain connects TRBV20-1 to TRBJ2-1, with 16 bases fitting TRBD2. There are 15 residues in the CDR3. J was trimmed by 7 bases and V by 6 bases; bases with no gene match: 6. Germline values: CDR1 DFQATT, CDR2 SNEGSKA (reference sequence). Here the CDR3 DNA reads TGCAGTGCCGGGACTAGCGGGGGGGCGTTGAATGAGCAGTTCTTC. Its protein is CSAGTSGGALNEQFF.

This clonotype was recorded a few times. The V gene is TRBV6-1, the J gene TRBJ2-1; D may be TRBD1 (5 bases). Germline lookup yields CDR1 MNHNS and CDR2 SASEGT. CDR3 size: 17 residues. The V gene lost 2 bases and the J gene lost 0 bases, with 14 bases spanning the gap. CDR3 loop: CASSERQGSSSYNEQFF. The CDR3 bases are TGTGCCAGCAGTGAAAGGCAGGGTTCAAGCTCCTACAATGAGCAGTTCTTC.

The chain couples TRBV20-1 to TRBJ2-1; D call uncertain. V lost 2 bases and J 0 bases, leaving 14 bases between the germline ends. The CDR3 contains 16 residues. The germline CDR1 and CDR2 sequences are DFQATT and SNEGSKA (reference sequence). CDR3 nucleotides: TGCAGTGCTAGAATGTCGGGCACGAGCTCCTACAATGAGCAGTTCTTC. It specifies CSARMSGTSSYNEQFF.

This chain connects TRBV7-9 to TRBJ1-1, with D possibly TRBD1 on 6 matching bases. This CDR3 is 15 amino acids long. V lost 5 bases and J 3 bases, leaving 16 bases between the germline ends. The germline gives CDR1 SEHNR, CDR2 FQNEAQ (reference sequence). The CDR3: CASSLLTGLDTEAFF. The CDR3 DNA reads TGTGCCAGCAGCCTACTCACAGGGCTGGACACTGAAGCTTTCTTT.

The V gene is TRBV6-1, the J gene TRBJ1-4, with no clear D. This CDR3 comprises 11 residues. Germline CDR1 and CDR2: MNHNS and SASEGT. V was clipped by 7 bases and J by 4 bases, with 4 bases between them. DNA of the CDR3: TGTGCCAGCAACTTTAATGAAAAACTGTTTTTT. This gives the protein CASNFNEKLFF.

The chain links TRBV27 to TRBJ1-1; D gene uncertain. Germline lookup yields CDR1 MNHEY and CDR2 SMNVEV (reference sequence). The CDR3 totals 14 residues. Deletions cut 5 bases from V and 1 base from J, with 11 bases between. Here the CDR3 DNA reads TGTGCCAGCAGTCGGGAGACACGGAACACTGAAGCTTTCTTT. It specifies CASSRETRNTEAFF.

Concerning this clonotype: The junction and the germline gene differ at one end; a read error may be behind it. This chain uses TRBV5-1 with TRBJ1-1, with D hard to call. Germline CDR1 reads SGHRS; CDR2 reads YFSETQ. This CDR3 region has 14 residues. The chain's CDR3 is CASSLETGNAEAFF. CDR3 nucleotide sequence: TGCGCCAGCAGCTTGGAAACCGGGAACGCTGAAGCTTTCTTT.